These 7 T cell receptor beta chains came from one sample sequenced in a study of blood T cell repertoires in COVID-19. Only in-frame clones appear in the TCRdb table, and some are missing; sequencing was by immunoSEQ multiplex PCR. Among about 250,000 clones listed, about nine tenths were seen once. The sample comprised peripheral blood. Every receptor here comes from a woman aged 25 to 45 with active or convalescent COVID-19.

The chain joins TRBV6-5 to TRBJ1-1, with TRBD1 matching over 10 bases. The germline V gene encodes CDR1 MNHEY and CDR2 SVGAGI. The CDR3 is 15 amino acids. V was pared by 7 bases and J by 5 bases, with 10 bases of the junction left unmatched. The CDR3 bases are TGTGCCAGCATCGGGCCGGGACAGGGGATGACTGAAGCTTTCTTT. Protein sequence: CASIGPGQGMTEAFF.

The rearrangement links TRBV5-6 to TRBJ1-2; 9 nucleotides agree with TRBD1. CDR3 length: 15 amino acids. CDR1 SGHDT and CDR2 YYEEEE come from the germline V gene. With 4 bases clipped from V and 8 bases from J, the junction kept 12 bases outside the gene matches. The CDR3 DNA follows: TGTGCCAGCAGCCTACTGGGACAGGGATTAGGGGGCTACACCTTC. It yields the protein CASSLLGQGLGGYTF.

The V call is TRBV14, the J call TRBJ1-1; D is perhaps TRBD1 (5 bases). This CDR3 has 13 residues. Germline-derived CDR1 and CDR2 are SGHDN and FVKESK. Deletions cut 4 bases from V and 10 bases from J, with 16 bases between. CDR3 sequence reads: CASSRGLQLGAFF. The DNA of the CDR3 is TGTGCCAGCAGCCGGGGACTCCAGCTAGGAGCTTTCTTT.

The DNA of the CDR3 is TGTGCCAGCAGCCAAGGACAGGACTATGGCTACACCTTC. Protein product: CASSQGQDYGYTF. This sequence joins TRBV7-8 and TRBJ1-2; 7 bases map to TRBD1. The CDR3 contains 13 residues. V dropped 5 bases and J dropped 3; count of bases not matched to a gene: 3. Looked up from germline, CDR1 is SGHVS and CDR2 is FQNEAQ.

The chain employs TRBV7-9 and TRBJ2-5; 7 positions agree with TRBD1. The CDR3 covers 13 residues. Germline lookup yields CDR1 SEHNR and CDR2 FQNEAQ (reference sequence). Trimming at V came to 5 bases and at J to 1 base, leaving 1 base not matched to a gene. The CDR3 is CASSRDSQETQYF. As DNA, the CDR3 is TGTGCCAGCAGCCGGGACAGCCAAGAGACCCAGTACTTC. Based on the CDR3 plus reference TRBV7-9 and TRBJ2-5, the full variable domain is DTGVSQNPRHKITKRGQNVTFRCDPISEHNRLYWYRQTLGQGPEFLTYFQNEAQLEKSRLLSDRFSAERPKGSFSTLEIQRTEQGDSAMYLCASSRDSQETQYFGPGTRLLVL.

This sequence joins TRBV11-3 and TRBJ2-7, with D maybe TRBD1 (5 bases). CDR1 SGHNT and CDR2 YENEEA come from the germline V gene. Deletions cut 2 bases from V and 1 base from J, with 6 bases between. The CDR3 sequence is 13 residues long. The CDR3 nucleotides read TGTGCCAGCAGCTTACAGGGTTCCTACGAGCAGTACTTC. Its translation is CASSLQGSYEQYF. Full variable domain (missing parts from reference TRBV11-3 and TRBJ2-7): EAGVVQSPRYKIIEKKQPVAFWCNPISGHNTLYWYLQNLGQGPELLIRYENEEAVDDSQLPKDRFSAERLKGVDSTLKIQPAELGDSAVYLCASSLQGSYEQYFGPGTRLTVT.

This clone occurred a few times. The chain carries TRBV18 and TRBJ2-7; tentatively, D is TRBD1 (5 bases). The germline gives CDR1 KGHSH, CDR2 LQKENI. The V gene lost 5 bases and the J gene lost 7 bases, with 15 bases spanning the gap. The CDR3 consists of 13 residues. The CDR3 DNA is TGTGCCAGCTCATCCCAGAATGGGGCTGAGCAGTACTTC. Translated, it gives CASSSQNGAEQYF. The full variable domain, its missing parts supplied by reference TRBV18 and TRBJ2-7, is NAGVMQNPRHLVRRRGQEARLRCSPMKGHSHVYWYRQLPEEGLKFMVYLQKENIIDESGMPKERFSAEFPKEGPSILRIQQVVRGDSAAYFCASSSQNGAEQYFGPGTRLTVT.